This entry is about one TCR beta chain. The antigen remains undetermined. Expressed TCRB transcripts were sequenced because the isolated RNA had all been reverse transcribed beforehand. Profiling relied on immunoSEQ multiplex PCR, and the TCRdb table lists in-frame clones only, not all of them. The sample consists of 200,000 to 250,000 clones, roughly two thirds of them appearing once. Every single donor gave one heparinised blood draw, and these averaged roughly 120 mL. The source of the sample is a study of beta chain features in type 1 diabetes. Study results and limitations: Moderate but significant shortening of TCRB CDR3s was recorded in all four CD4+ subsets from Type 1 diabetes patients. The study found that naive, central memory and Treg TCRB repertoires appeared more similar in patients than in healthy donors.

There are 12 residues in the CDR3. CDR1 and CDR2 (germline): GTSNPN, SVGIG (reference sequence). The V gene lost 3 bases and the J gene lost 5 bases, with 8 bases spanning the gap. The origin of this receptor is a man aged 25 to 45 in good health. Sequences were obtained from naive CD4+ T cells from blood. V usage is TRBV30 and J usage is TRBJ2-1; D ambiguous. The CDR3 DNA follows: TGTGCCTGGAGCAAACTGAACAATGAGCAGTTCTTC. Amino acid sequence: CAWSKLNNEQFF. Combining the CDR3 with reference TRBV30 and TRBJ2-1 gives the whole variable domain SQTIHQWPATLVQPVGSPLSLECTVEGTSNPNLYWYRQAAGRGLQLLFYSVGIGQISSEVPQNLSASRPQDRQFILSSKKLLLSDSGFYLCAWSKLNNEQFFGPGTRLTVL.